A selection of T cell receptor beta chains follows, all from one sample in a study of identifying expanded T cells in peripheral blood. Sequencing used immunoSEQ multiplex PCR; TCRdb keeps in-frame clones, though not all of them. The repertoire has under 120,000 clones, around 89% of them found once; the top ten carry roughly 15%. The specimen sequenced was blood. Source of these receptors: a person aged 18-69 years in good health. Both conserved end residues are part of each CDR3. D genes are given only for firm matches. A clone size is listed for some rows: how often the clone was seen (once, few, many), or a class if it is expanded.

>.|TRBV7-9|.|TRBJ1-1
CASSLGGLRAFF
TGTGCCAGCAGCTTAGGAGGCTTGAGGGCTTTCTTT
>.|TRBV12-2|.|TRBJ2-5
CASRLGSPFWASGPETQYF
TGTGCAAGTCGCTTAGGTTCCCCTTTTTGGGCATCTGGCCCCGAGACCCAGTACTTC
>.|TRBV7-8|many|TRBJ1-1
CASSPSGPPGAEAFF
TGTGCCAGCAGCCCTTCGGGACCCCCGGGGGCTGAAGCTTTCTTT
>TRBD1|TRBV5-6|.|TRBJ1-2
CASSWGQGRRYGYTF
TGTGCCAGCAGCTGGGGACAGGGGCGCCGCTATGGCTACACCTTC
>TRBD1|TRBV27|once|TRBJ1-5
CASSLTGQGRVGAQHF
TGTGCCAGCAGTTTGACGGGACAGGGCCGAGTAGGGGCCCAGCATTTT
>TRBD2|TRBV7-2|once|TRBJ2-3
CASSSRTSGELGTQYF
TGTGCCAGCAGCTCTAGGACTAGCGGGGAGTTGGGTACGCAGTATTTT
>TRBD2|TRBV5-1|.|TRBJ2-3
CASSLRTSGISSDTQYF
TGCGCCAGCAGCCTTCGCACTAGCGGGATTTCGTCGGATACGCAGTATTTT
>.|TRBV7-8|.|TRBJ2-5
CASSLVNSMETQYF
TGTGCCAGCAGCTTAGTGAATAGCATGGAGACCCAGTACTTC
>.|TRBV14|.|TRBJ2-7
CASSQAGSSYEQYF
TGTGCCAGCAGCCAAGCTGGGAGCTCCTACGAGCAGTACTTC
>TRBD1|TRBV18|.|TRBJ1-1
CASSDRGQGVYTEAFF
TGTGCCAGCTCCGACCGCGGACAGGGGGTGTACACTGAAGCTTTCTTT
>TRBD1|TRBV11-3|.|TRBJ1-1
CASSFPILRGLHTEAFF
TGTGCCAGCAGCTTTCCGATCTTAAGGGGGCTGCACACTGAAGCTTTCTTT
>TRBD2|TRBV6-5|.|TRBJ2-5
CASSSAGGQETQYF
TGTGCCAGCAGTTCAGCGGGGGGGCAAGAGACCCAGTACTTC
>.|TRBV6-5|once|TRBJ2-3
CASSYWGARADTQYF
TGTGCCAGCAGTTACTGGGGGGCGCGCGCAGATACGCAGTATTTT
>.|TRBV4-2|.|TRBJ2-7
CASSQVGRSSYEQYF
TGTGCCAGCAGCCAAGTCGGGCGAAGCTCCTACGAGCAGTACTTC
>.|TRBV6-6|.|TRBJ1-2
CASSLSRGGYTF
TGTGCCAGCAGTTTATCGAGAGGGGGCTACACCTTC
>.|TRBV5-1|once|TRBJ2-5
CASSLVGTGEETQYF
TGCGCCAGCAGCTTGGTAGGGACGGGAGAAGAGACCCAGTACTTC
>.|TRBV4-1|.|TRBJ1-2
CASSHGGRGAGGYTF
TGCGCCAGCAGCCACGGCGGCCGGGGGGCAGGTGGCTACACCTTC
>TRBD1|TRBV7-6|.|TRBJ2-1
CASSLSSGGYTYNEQFF
TGTGCCAGCAGCTTGTCTTCAGGGGGTTATACCTACAATGAGCAGTTCTTC
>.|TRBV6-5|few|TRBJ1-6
CASSPLYNSPLHF
TGTGCCAGCAGTCCCCTTTATAATTCACCCCTCCACTTT
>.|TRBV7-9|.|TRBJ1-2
CASTHDGDGYGYTF
TGTGCCAGCACACATGACGGGGACGGTTATGGCTACACCTTC
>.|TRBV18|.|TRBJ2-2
CASSPNTGELFF
TGTGCCAGCTCACCGAACACCGGGGAGCTGTTTTTT
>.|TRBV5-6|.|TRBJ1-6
CASTYARTYNSPLHF
TGTGCCAGCACCTACGCCAGAACTTATAATTCACCCCTCCACTTT
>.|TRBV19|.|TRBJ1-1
CASSSLRGRLNTEAFF
TGTGCCAGTAGCAGCCTCCGGGGACGGCTGAACACTGAAGCTTTCTTT
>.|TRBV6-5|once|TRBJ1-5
CASSYSVRPNQPQHF
TGTGCCAGCAGTTACTCGGTCAGGCCCAATCAGCCCCAGCATTTT
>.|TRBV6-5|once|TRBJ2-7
CASSTETESSYEQYF
TGTGCCAGCAGCACCGAAACAGAGAGCTCCTACGAGCAGTACTTC
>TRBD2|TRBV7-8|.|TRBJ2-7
CASSLALGGGTYEQYF
TGTGCCAGCAGCTTAGCGCTCGGGGGAGGGACCTACGAGCAGTACTTC
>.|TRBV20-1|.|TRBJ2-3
CSARFGDTQYF
TGCAGTGCTAGGTTTGGGGATACGCAGTATTTT
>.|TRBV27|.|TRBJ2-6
CASSSKNRVGANVLTF
TGTGCCAGCAGTAGCAAAAACAGGGTTGGGGCCAACGTCCTGACTTTC
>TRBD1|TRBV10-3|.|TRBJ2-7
CAISERTGTGVYEQYF
TGTGCCATCAGTGAGCGCACCGGGACAGGGGTCTACGAGCAGTACTTC